The 13 T cell receptor beta chains in this list originate from one sample, sequenced in a study of blood T cell repertoires in COVID-19. Here immunoSEQ multiplex PCR was the method, and the copy in TCRdb shows in-frame clones only, minus some. The table has 70,000 or so clones, approximately 90% seen once. The sample was peripheral blood. These receptors all stem from a woman older than 75 with acute or convalescent COVID-19.

This clone was detected only once. J is TRBJ2-3 and V is TRBV5-1, with D hard to call. Trimming cost V 1 base and J 0 bases, with 6 bases left between them. Per the germline V gene, CDR1 is SGHRS and CDR2 is YFSETQ. CDR3 length equals 14 residues. The DNA for the CDR3 is TGCGCCAGCAGCTTGAGCGAGAGCACAGATACGCAGTATTTT. It specifies CASSLSESTDTQYF.

This clone was picked up one time. The chain's CDR3 is CASSPYLGQETQYF. Written as DNA, the CDR3 is TGCGCCAGCAGCCCCTATCTAGGACAAGAGACCCAGTACTTC. The gene calls are TRBV4-3 and TRBJ2-5; no clear D. From germline, CDR1 is LGHNA and CDR2 YSLEER. Trimming cost V 4 bases and J 2 bases, with 11 bases left between them. The length of the CDR3 is 14 residues.

The chain carries TRBV5-6 and TRBJ1-6; no clear D gene. Trimming took 6 bases from V and 6 from J, leaving 16 bases between them. The CDR3 runs to 15 residues. Germline CDR1 is SGHDT and CDR2 is YYEEEE. The CDR3: CASTTRSYFNSPLHF. The CDR3 nucleotides read TGTGCCAGCACCACGAGGTCCTACTTTAATTCACCCCTCCACTTT.

J is TRBJ1-1 and V is TRBV5-1, with D possibly matching TRBD1 (5 bases). Looked up from germline, CDR1 is SGHRS and CDR2 is YFSETQ. Trimming stripped 3 bases from V and 1 base from J, with 13 bases between. The CDR3 totals 15 residues. The CDR3 sequence is CASSSGGAKNTEAFF. CDR3 bases: TGCGCCAGCAGCTCCGGTGGGGCGAAGAACACTGAAGCTTTCTTT.

V gene TRBV15 combines with J gene TRBJ2-1, with D maybe TRBD2 (5 bases). This CDR3 spans 14 amino acids. Trimming shortened V by 5 bases and J by 4 bases, and 12 bases separated the two germline ends. From germline, CDR1 is LNHNV and CDR2 YYDKDF (reference sequence). For the CDR3, the DNA is TGTGCCACCAGCGCTAGCAGGTCGTACAATGAGCAGTTCTTC. This sequence encodes CATSASRSYNEQFF.

The chain joins TRBV12-5 to TRBJ1-5; unclear D gene. The V end was cut by 9 bases, the J end by 9 bases, with 15 bases between. The CDR3 extends over 12 amino acids. The germline gives CDR1 LGHNT, CDR2 FRNRAP. The CDR3 DNA follows: TGTGCTAGCGCTTTGGTTTCGGGGCCCCAGCATTTT. Translated: CASALVSGPQHF.

CDR3 residues: CASTLSTQNTEAFF. The DNA for the CDR3 is TGTGCCAGCACACTAAGCACCCAGAACACTGAAGCTTTCTTT. V gene TRBV28 combines with J gene TRBJ1-1; D not resolved. Germline-derived CDR1 and CDR2 are MDHEN and SYDVKM. Trimming cost V 7 bases and J 1 base, with 13 bases left between them. The length of the CDR3 is 14 residues.

This clone has just one count. The rearrangement joins TRBV2 to TRBJ1-1; 11 bases match TRBD1. The CDR3 is 18 residues long. Germline trimming cut 2 bases from V and 0 bases from J; bases unmatched to any gene: 8. The germline gives CDR1 SNHLY, CDR2 FYNNEI. CDR3 region: CASSERFGTGGMNTEAFF. The CDR3 region has the DNA TGTGCCAGCAGTGAAAGGTTTGGGACAGGGGGGATGAACACTGAAGCTTTCTTT.

This clone was detected only once. The chain employs TRBV21-1 and TRBJ1-5; the table's D gene call, TRBD1, was not cross checked with the DNA. TRBV21-1 is marked as a pseudogene. This CDR3 contains 17 residues. The CDR3 is CASSPGTGSTSNQPQHF. The CDR3 region has the DNA TGTGCCAGCAGCCCAGGGACAGGGAGCACAAGCAATCAGCCCCAGCATTTT.

The chain carries TRBV20-1 and TRBJ1-3; D is undetermined. V gave up 3 bases and J gave up 3 bases, with 12 bases separating them. CDR3 length: 14 residues. Looked up from germline, CDR1 is DFQATT and CDR2 is SNEGSKA (reference sequence). CDR3 residues: CSASSGDLGNTIYF. The CDR3 DNA is TGCAGTGCTAGTAGTGGAGACCTTGGAAACACCATATATTTT.

This chain links TRBV4-1 with TRBJ2-7; 7 bases agree with TRBD1. After removal of 0 bases from V and 2 bases from J, the junction contained 7 bases not matched to a gene. CDR3 length: 16 residues. Germline V gene data show CDR1 as MGHRA and CDR2 as YSYEKL. CDR3 sequence reads: CASSQDWQGVTYEQYF. The CDR3 DNA reads as TGCGCCAGCAGCCAAGACTGGCAGGGGGTAACCTACGAGCAGTACTTC.

The chain has TRBV7-8 and TRBJ2-2; maybe TRBD2 (5 bases). V dropped 3 bases and J dropped 5 bases, with 10 bases sitting between them. This CDR3 has 14 amino acids. Looked up from germline, CDR1 is SGHVS and CDR2 is FQNEAQ. CDR3 loop: CASSFPSRTGELFF. CDR3 DNA sequence: TGTGCCAGCAGCTTCCCTAGCCGGACCGGGGAGCTGTTTTTT.

V is TRBV5-1 and J is TRBJ2-7; D gene ambiguous. Looked up from germline, CDR1 is SGHRS and CDR2 is YFSETQ. The CDR3 has 15 amino acids. Trimming took off 0 bases at V and 3 bases at J, with 13 bases between the two ends. As DNA, the CDR3 is TGCGCCAGCAGCTTGGCCTCACAGACGCTCTACGAGCAGTACTTC. Protein sequence: CASSLASQTLYEQYF.